What follows describes a single T cell receptor (beta chain). These data come from a study of blood T cell repertoires in COVID-19. Study background: T cells, B-cell-depleted T cells, or PBMCs provided the cDNA or gDNA that served as material.

TCRdb's table, derived via immunoSEQ multiplex PCR, lists solely in-frame clones and lacks some. The sample consists of 200,000 or so clones, about nine tenths of them appearing once. Germline CDR1 and CDR2: SGHRS and YFSETQ. V lost 0 bases, J lost 5 bases, and 12 bases lay in between. The CDR3 has 14 residues. The sequence came from a man aged 55-75 years who had recovered from COVID-19. Sequenced sample: peripheral blood. The chain links TRBV5-1 to TRBJ2-7, with unresolved D. CDR3 DNA sequence: TGCGCCAGCAGCTTGGGTGGTTACGTAGACGAGCAGTACTTC. Translated: CASSLGGYVDEQYF.